This passage covers 10 T cell receptor beta chains from one sample sequenced in a study of shared T cell receptors in the human thymus. Produced via immunoSEQ multiplex PCR; TCRdb's table is partial and in-frame only. The sample lists roughly 660,000 clones, roughly 90% occurring once. These data also featured in a second study, about human thymus T cells.

The sample comprised thymocytes. The receptors here all came from a boy in the first two years of life with a congenital heart defect.

The chain recombines TRBV29-1 with TRBJ1-6; perhaps TRBD1 as D (6 bases). The CDR3 length is 18 residues. From germline, CDR1 is SQVTM and CDR2 ANQGSEA. V was pared by 3 bases and J by 9 bases, with 27 bases between. For the CDR3, the DNA is TGCAGCGTTGATGCCCACCGGGACACCGACCCTCTTGGTTCACCCCTCCACTTT. This codes for CSVDAHRDTDPLGSPLHF.

The rearrangement uses TRBV30 and TRBJ2-1, with 10 positions matching TRBD1. Germline loops: CDR1 GTSNPN, CDR2 SVGIG (reference sequence). The trim removed 2 bases at V and 4 bases at J, leaving 8 bases unmatched. The CDR3 has 16 amino acids. CDR3 region: CAWSSRDRGGYNEQFF. The CDR3 DNA sequence: TGTGCCTGGAGTAGTAGGGACAGGGGAGGGTACAATGAGCAGTTCTTC.

V usage is TRBV7-9 and J usage is TRBJ2-3; TRBD2 agrees at 8 bases. The CDR3 is 15 amino acids. Losses at the gene ends were 5 bases for V and 0 bases for J; bases not matched to a gene: 4. Looked up from germline, CDR1 is SEHNR and CDR2 is FQNEAQ (reference sequence). CDR3 DNA sequence: TGTGCCAGCAGCCTGTCGGGAGGGAGCACAGATACGCAGTATTTT. Protein product: CASSLSGGSTDTQYF. Full variable domain (remainder filled in from reference TRBV7-9 and TRBJ2-3): DTGVSQNPRHKITKRGQNVTFRCDPISEHNRLYWYRQTLGQGPEFLTYFQNEAQLEKSRLLSDRFSAERPKGSFSTLEIQRTEQGDSAMYLCASSLSGGSTDTQYFGPGTRLTVL.

V is TRBV4-1 and J is TRBJ2-1, with a weak D call TRBD2 (5 bases). The CDR3 runs to 12 residues. V dropped 1 base and J dropped 8 bases, with 6 bases sitting between them. Germline lookup yields CDR1 MGHRA and CDR2 YSYEKL. The CDR3 sequence: CASSQVRDEQFF. As DNA, the CDR3 is TGCGCCAGCAGCCAAGTGCGGGATGAGCAGTTCTTC.

The rearrangement links TRBV19 to TRBJ1-2; D may be TRBD1 (5 bases). Looked up from germline, CDR1 is LNHDA and CDR2 is SQIVND (reference sequence). The germline V and J ends were trimmed by 0 bases and 3 bases, with 14 bases remaining between them. The CDR3 covers 16 residues. CDR3 coding DNA: TGTGCCAGTAGTATAGATGGCAGGGTGGGTCACTATGGCTACACCTTC. This codes for CASSIDGRVGHYGYTF.

The V and J genes are TRBV28 and TRBJ2-2; 10 bases line up with TRBD1. The J segment lost 0 bases and the V segment lost 6 bases, leaving 13 bases of the junction unmatched. The length of the CDR3 is 19 residues. CDR1 and CDR2 from the germline V gene are MDHEN and SYDVKM. DNA of the CDR3: TGTGCCAGCAGCCTAGAGGGACAGGGGACCTCCTCGAACACCGGGGAGCTGTTTTTT. It encodes CASSLEGQGTSSNTGELFF.

The rearrangement links TRBV19 to TRBJ1-4; D unclear. The V and J ends lost 6 bases and 3 bases respectively, with 14 bases between them. Looked up from germline, CDR1 is LNHDA and CDR2 is SQIVND (reference sequence). The CDR3 sequence is 15 residues long. The CDR3 bases are TGTGCCAGTAGGCCTGTGGCAGGCCCTAATGAAAAACTGTTTTTT. Translated, it gives CASRPVAGPNEKLFF.

The V and J genes are TRBV9 and TRBJ2-7, with TRBD2 matching over 11 bases. CDR3 length equals 17 residues. Per germline, CDR1 SGDLS and CDR2 YYNGEE. J lost 1 base, V lost 0 bases, and 6 bases had no gene match. CDR3 nucleotide sequence: TGTGCCAGCAGCGTAGCGGCTAGCGGGAGGAATTCCTACGAGCAGTACTTC. It encodes CASSVAASGRNSYEQYF.

The table lists this clone with a count of one. The chain joins TRBV30 to TRBJ2-2, with 14 positions matching TRBD2. Germline CDR1 GTSNPN, CDR2 SVGIG (reference sequence). The V gene end was trimmed by 0 bases and the J gene end by 4 bases; junction bases not matched to a gene: 7. This CDR3 comprises 18 residues. CDR3 protein: CAWSVGTSGSWGTGELFF. In DNA, the CDR3 is TGTGCCTGGAGTGTCGGGACTAGCGGGAGTTGGGGCACCGGGGAGCTGTTTTTT.

The chain combines TRBV10-3 with TRBJ2-1; TRBD1 agrees at 9 bases. There are 14 residues in the CDR3. Germline lookup yields CDR1 ENHRY and CDR2 SYGVKD. Unmatched junction bases numbered 6, after V lost 4 bases and J lost 8 bases. CDR3 sequence reads: CAISGDRGYDEQFF. CDR3 DNA: TGTGCCATCAGTGGCGACAGGGGGTACGATGAGCAGTTCTTC.